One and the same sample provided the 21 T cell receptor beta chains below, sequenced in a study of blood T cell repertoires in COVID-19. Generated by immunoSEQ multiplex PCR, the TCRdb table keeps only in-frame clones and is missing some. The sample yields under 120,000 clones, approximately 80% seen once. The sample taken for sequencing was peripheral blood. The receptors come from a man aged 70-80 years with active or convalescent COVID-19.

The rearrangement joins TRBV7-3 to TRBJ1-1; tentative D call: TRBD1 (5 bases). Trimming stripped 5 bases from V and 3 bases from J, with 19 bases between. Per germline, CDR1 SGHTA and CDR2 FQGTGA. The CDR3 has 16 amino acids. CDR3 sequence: CASSPKRGGEDTEAFF. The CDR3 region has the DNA TGTGCCAGCAGCCCCAAGAGGGGTGGGGAGGACACTGAAGCTTTCTTT.

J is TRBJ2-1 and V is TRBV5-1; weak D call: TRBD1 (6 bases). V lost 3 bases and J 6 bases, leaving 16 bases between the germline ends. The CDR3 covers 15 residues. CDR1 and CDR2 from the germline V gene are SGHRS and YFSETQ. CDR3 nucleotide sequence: TGCGCCAGCAGCTACGGGGACAATCCTGCCAATGAGCAGTTCTTC. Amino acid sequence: CASSYGDNPANEQFF. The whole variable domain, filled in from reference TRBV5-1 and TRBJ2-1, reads KAGVTQTPRYLIKTRGQQVTLSCSPISGHRSVSWYQQTPGQGLQFLFEYFSETQRNKGNFPGRFSGRQFSNSRSEMNVSTLELGDSALYLCASSYGDNPANEQFFGPGTRLTVL.

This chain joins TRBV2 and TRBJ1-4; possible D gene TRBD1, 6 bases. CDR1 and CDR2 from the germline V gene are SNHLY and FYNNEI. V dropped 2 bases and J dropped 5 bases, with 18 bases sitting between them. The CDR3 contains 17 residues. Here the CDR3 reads CASSERGWTVLNEKLFF. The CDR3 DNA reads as TGTGCCAGCAGTGAAAGGGGATGGACAGTTTTAAATGAAAAACTGTTTTTT.

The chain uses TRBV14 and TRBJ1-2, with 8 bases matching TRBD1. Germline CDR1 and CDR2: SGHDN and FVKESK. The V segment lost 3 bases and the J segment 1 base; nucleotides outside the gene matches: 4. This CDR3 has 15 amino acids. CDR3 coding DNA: TGTGCCAGCAGCCATTTGACAGGGGATAACTATGGCTACACCTTC. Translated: CASSHLTGDNYGYTF.

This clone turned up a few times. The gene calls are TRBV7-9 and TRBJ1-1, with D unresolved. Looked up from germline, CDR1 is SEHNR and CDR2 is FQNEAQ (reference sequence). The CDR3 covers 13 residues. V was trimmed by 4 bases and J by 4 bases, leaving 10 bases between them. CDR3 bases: TGTGCCAGCAGCTCCGGGGTTAGCACTGAAGCTTTCTTT. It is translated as CASSSGVSTEAFF.

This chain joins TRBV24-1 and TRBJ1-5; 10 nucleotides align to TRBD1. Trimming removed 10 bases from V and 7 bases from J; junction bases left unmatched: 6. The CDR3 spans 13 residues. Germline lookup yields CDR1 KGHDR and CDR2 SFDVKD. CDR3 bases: TGTGCCACGAGACAGGGGGCCAGGCAGCCCCAGCATTTT. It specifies CATRQGARQPQHF.

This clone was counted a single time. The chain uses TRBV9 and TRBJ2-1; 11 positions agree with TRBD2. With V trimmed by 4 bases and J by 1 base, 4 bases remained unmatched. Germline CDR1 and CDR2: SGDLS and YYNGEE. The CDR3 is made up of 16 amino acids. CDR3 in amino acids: CASSPSGGTSYNEQFF. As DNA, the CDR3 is TGTGCCAGCAGCCCTAGCGGGGGGACTTCCTACAATGAGCAGTTCTTC.

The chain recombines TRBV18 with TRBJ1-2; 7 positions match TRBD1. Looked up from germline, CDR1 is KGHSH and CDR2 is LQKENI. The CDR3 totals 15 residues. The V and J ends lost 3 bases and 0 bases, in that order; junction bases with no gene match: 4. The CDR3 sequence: CASSPNQGANYGYTF. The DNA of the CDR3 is TGTGCCAGCTCACCGAATCAGGGGGCTAACTATGGCTACACCTTC.

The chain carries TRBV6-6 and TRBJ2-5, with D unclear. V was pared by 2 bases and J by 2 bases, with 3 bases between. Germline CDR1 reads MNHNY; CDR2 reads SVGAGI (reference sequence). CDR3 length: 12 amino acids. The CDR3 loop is CASSYTQETQYF. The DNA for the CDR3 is TGTGCCAGCAGTTACACTCAAGAGACCCAGTACTTC.

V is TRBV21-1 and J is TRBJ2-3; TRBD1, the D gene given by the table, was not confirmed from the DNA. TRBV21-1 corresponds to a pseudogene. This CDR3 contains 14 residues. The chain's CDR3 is CASSAGFCTDTQYF. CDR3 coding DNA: TGTGCCAGCAGCGCAGGGTTCTGCACAGATACGCAGTATTTT.

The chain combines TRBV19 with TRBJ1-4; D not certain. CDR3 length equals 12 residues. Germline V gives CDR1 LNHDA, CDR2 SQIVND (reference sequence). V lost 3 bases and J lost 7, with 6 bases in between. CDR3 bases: TGTGCCAGTAGTATGCCAGGTGAAAAACTGTTTTTT. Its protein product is CASSMPGEKLFF.

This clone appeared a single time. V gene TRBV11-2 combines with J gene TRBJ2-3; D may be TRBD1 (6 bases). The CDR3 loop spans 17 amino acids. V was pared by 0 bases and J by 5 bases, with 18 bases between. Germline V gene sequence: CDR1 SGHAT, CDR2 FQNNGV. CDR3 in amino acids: CASSLELGRGRKDTQYF. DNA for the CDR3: TGTGCCAGCAGCTTAGAATTGGGCAGGGGTCGCAAAGATACGCAGTATTTT.

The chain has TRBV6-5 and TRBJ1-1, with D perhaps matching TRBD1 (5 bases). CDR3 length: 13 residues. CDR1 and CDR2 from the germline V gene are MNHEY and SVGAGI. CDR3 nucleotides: TGTGCGGGGGGGTCTCTCTTGAACACTGAAGCTTTCTTT. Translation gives CAGGSLLNTEAFF.

The DNA for the CDR3 is TGCGCCAGCAGCACTGGACAGACGGCCAACTATGGCTACACCTTC. Its translation: CASSTGQTANYGYTF. V usage is TRBV5-1 and J usage is TRBJ1-2; D is perhaps TRBD1 (6 bases). Germline V gene data show CDR1 as SGHRS and CDR2 as YFSETQ. This CDR3 region has 15 residues. With 4 bases removed from V and 2 bases from J, the gap between germline ends came to 15 bases.

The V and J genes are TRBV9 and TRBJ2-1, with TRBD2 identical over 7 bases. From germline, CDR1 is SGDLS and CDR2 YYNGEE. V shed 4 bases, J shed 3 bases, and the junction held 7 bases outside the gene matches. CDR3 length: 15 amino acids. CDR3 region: CASSSRLADYNEQFF. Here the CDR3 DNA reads TGTGCCAGCAGCTCTAGACTAGCTGACTACAATGAGCAGTTCTTC. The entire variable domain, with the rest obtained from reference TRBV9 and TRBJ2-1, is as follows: DSGVTQTPKHLITATGQRVTLRCSPRSGDLSVYWYQQSLDQGLQFLIQYYNGEERAKGNILERFSAQQFPDLHSELNLSSLELGDSALYFCASSSRLADYNEQFFGPGTRLTVL.

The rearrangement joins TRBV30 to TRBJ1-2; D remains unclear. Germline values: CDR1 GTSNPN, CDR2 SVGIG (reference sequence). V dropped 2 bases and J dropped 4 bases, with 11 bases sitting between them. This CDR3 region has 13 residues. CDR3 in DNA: TGTGCCTGGAGTCCAAATAGCGTCTATGGCTACACCTTC. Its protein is CAWSPNSVYGYTF.

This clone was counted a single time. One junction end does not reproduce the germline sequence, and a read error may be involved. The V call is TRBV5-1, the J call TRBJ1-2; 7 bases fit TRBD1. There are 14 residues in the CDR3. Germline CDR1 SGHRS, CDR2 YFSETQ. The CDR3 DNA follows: TGCGCCAGCAGCTTCGGACAGGCAGGCTATAGCTACACCTTC. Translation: CASSFGQAGYSYTF. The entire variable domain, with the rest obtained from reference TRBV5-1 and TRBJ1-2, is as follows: KAGVTQTPRYLIKTRGQQVTLSCSPISGHRSVSWYQQTPGQGLQFLFEYFSETQRNKGNFPGRFSGRQFSNSRSEMNVSTLELGDSALYLCASSFGQAGYSYTFGSGTRLTVV.

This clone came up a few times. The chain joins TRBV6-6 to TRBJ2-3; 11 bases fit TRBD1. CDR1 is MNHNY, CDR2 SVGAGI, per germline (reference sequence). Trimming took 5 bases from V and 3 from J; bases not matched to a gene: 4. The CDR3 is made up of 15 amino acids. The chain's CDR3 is CASSPGQGETDTQYF. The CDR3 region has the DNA TGTGCCAGCAGTCCGGGACAGGGGGAGACAGATACGCAGTATTTT.

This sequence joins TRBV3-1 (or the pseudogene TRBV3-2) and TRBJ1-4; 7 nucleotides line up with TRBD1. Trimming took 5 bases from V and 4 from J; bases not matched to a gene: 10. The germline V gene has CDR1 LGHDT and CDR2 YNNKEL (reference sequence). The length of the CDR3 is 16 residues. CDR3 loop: CASSEGQPPFNEKLFF. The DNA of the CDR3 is TGTGCCAGCAGCGAGGGACAGCCACCTTTTAATGAAAAACTGTTTTTT.

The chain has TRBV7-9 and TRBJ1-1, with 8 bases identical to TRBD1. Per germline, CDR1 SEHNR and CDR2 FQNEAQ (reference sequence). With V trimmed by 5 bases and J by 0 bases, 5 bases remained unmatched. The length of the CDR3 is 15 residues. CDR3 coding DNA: TGTGCCAGCAGCCCGGACAGGGTATTGAACACTGAAGCTTTCTTT. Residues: CASSPDRVLNTEAFF.

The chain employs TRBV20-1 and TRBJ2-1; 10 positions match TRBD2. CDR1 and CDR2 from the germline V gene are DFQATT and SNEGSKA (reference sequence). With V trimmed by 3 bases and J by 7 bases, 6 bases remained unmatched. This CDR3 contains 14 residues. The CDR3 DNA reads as TGCAGTGCTAGTAATCTAGCGGGAGTAAATGAGCAGTTCTTC. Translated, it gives CSASNLAGVNEQFF.